The source of this TCR beta chain is a study of blood T cell repertoires in COVID-19. In the study overall: Specimens from acute and convalescent COVID-19 originated in the United States, Italy and Spain. Sources were T cells, B-cell-depleted T cells, or PBMCs; the material itself was cDNA or gDNA.

V lost 5 bases to trimming and J lost 1 base, with 15 bases between them. Germline CDR1 reads SGHVS; CDR2 reads FNYEAQ. This CDR3 spans 16 amino acids. As processed by the authors: Scientists estimated how many nucleated cells there were by amplifying reference gene primers. Profiling relied on immunoSEQ multiplex PCR, and the TCRdb table lists in-frame clones only, not all of them. The V and J calls and clone size were taken over from that table, and D and trimming were inferred from the DNA. Counted here are more than 300,000 clones, roughly 90% occurring once; the ten biggest clones make up 6.4%. The chain is built from TRBV7-6 and TRBJ1-3; D remains ambiguous. The source of this sequence is a man aged 18 to 30 who had recovered from COVID-19. Material for sequencing was peripheral blood. CDR3 DNA: TGTGCCAGCAGCCCCTCGTTGACAAATTCTGGAAACACCATATATTTT. Its translation: CASSPSLTNSGNTIYF.